The T cell receptor (beta chain) described here comes from a study of cytomegalovirus exposure and HLA in healthy donors (dated by TCRdb to about 2017). Regarding the research as a whole: An earlier analysis of approximately 600 of the donors reported more than 250 Gb of sequence data and around 110 million unique TCR beta sequences from some 180 million T cells. An early release covering just under 650 HLA-typed donors comprised about 320 gigabases of sequencing data and roughly 86 million unique TCR sequences. Among the approximately 420 genotyped donors, around 81% belonged to the genetic ancestry cluster associated with self-reported Caucasian donors. The study aimed to test whether signatures of past pathogen exposure could be identified by cataloging public T cell receptors. The T cell repertoires of 666 subjects were profiled by immunosequencing and related to cytomegalovirus serostatus. In addition to the first cohort of hundreds of subjects, a separate validation cohort of 120 different subjects was used. High-throughput TCR immunosequencing, statistical association of individual TCRs with disease status, and machine learning were combined to predict cytomegalovirus infection status. A later analysis re-analyzed previously published TCR beta repertoires from about 600 donors and added high-resolution HLA genotyping to study TCR occurrence patterns. Rather than using new phenotypic data, the later analysis identified candidate immune exposures from TCR beta sequences and from how often those sequences occurred across donors. An earlier analysis of 587 of the donors applied high-throughput TCR beta sequencing to assess whether each TCR beta V gene segment acted as functional or pseudogenic. Alongside the repertoire data, information on donor age, sex, ethnicity and CMV serostatus was compiled. In a later genetic analysis, genome-wide SNP genotypes for about 65% of the 666 donors were used, and that subset was treated as a discovery cohort. All discovery cohort repertoires had been generated on a single sequencing platform. HLA typing included class I and class II loci at four-digit resolution. The number of donors typed differed by locus, with roughly 629-640 for A, B, C, DRB1 and DQB1, roughly 550 for DQA1, about 610 for DPA1, and approximately 470 for DPB1. A handful of DR-DQ haplotypes were treated as single units for association and clustering because of strong linkage in the cohort. Among roughly 400 genotyped donors of the cohort, an average of around 250,000 unique TCR beta nucleotide sequences was sequenced per donor, of which about 19% were non-productive.

The cohort consisted of 666 healthy bone marrow donors. At the time of sampling, all cohort members were nominally healthy, though unrecorded immune exposures were likely present. The donor was CMV seronegative and belonged to the group of approximately 320 seronegative cohort members. Each donor provided a peripheral blood sample, and peripheral blood mononuclear cells were used for TCR beta sequencing. Genomic DNA extraction from the blood cell samples was performed with the Qiagen DNeasy Blood Extraction Kit. The library was produced with the immunoSEQ multiplex PCR assay. For the multiplex PCR, a mixture combining 60 forward primers for TCR Vbeta segments and 13 reverse primers for TCR Jbeta segments was used. A multiplex PCR assay on genomic DNA amplified the CDR3 region of rearranged TCR beta genes. The amplified TCR beta libraries were sequenced on the Illumina HiSeq System as 87-base-pair reads. In the authors' own workflow: In a later analysis, roughly 80 million unique TCR beta chains were counted across the roughly 700 repertoires, and roughly 11 million of these chains were shared by at least two donors. To remove PCR and sequencing errors, raw reads were error-corrected and collapsed into unique sequences using a nearest-neighbor algorithm that merged closely related sequences. CDR3 sequences were aligned to IMGT reference sequences to assign V, D and J gene segments. For a sequence to be retained, at least a six-nucleotide match to both a V gene segment and a J gene segment was required. Rearrangements were classified as productive when the CDR3 lacked stop codons and remained in frame with V and J, and all other rearrangements were classified as non-productive. Following IMGT convention, CDR3 was defined as the stretch from the second conserved V-encoded cysteine to the conserved J-encoded phenylalanine. Sequences without an unambiguous match to a single V gene segment were excluded from the earlier analysis of over 500 of the donors. An earlier analysis of 587 of the donors called V segments functional above 56.7% productive rearrangements and segregating when the between-donor standard deviation exceeded 5%. To diagnose cytomegalovirus status from the catalog of TCR beta chain sequences, a statistical classification framework was built. A later analysis assigned V and J genes by comparing TCR nucleotide sequences with IMGT/GENE-DB human TR gene sequences. Using the TCRdist pipeline, a later analysis assigned CDR3 sequences along with most-parsimonious VDJ recombination scenarios. In a later analysis, each TCR beta chain was defined by its CDR3 amino acid sequence together with its V-gene family, and reads lacking a unique V-gene family were excluded. To address suspected cross-contamination and a sequencing artifact, a later analysis removed around 600 highly shared, low-generation-probability nucleotide sequences. In a later analysis, a clonal expansion index for each public chain was calculated from normalized within-repertoire ranks of inferred template counts. In a later analysis, generation probabilities were computed using a VDJ recombination model fitted to out-of-frame rearrangements, and the results were checked against IGoR. In a later analysis, TCR-TCR, TCR-HLA and TCR-CMV co-occurrence was scored with hypergeometric tests, and a repertoire-size bias correction was applied to TCR pairs. To estimate false discovery rates, a later analysis permuted the HLA or CMV assignments 20 times. In a later analysis, co-occurring TCRs were grouped using DBSCAN, and TCRdist sequence similarity was added for clustering within HLA-allele-positive subsets. Repertoires with fewer than 30,000 or more than 120,000 public chains were left out of co-occurrence clustering, as were about 5 repertoires with anomalous nucleotide sharing. As stored in TCRdb, this immuneACCESS dataset retains in-frame rearrangements with V and J assigned. A fraction of the clones does not appear; measured against another copy, unresolved V genes explain less than half of the discrepancy, and the remainder lacks a known reason. The DNA was the basis for D and trimming; V, J and clone size are from that table. For this sample there are 200,000 to 250,000 clones; about 80% appear just once. Jointly, the top ten make up 2.9% of the sample.

As for this clone: What antigen it recognizes has not been identified. No qualities accompany the bases; no much larger clone lies one base away.

Here is what the overall study found, with its caveats: Because some donors lacked HLA typing at each locus, the association tests relied only on the typed subset. A further reported finding was that TCR beta sequences accurately predicted the HLA-A and HLA-B alleles for most subjects in the first cohort. A later analysis found that most CMV-associated TCR beta chains appeared HLA-restricted, with HLA associations seemingly driven largely by CMV exposure. Presence/absence analyses assumed roughly uniform sequencing depth across donors, an assumption that may not hold. Immune exposure information for the cohort was limited to CMV serostatus. In a later analysis, several top co-occurrence clusters were reported to appear linked to parvovirus B19, influenza, CMV and Epstein-Barr virus. A later analysis associated 15,000 to 20,000 TCR beta sequences with specific HLA alleles at a false discovery rate of 0.05. Correlated functional status among segregating V segments might be attributable to linkage disequilibrium, but an unknown experimental factor could not be ruled out. The authors suggested that the approach could potentially be extended to other disease states and immunological phenotypes. The cohort was sequenced for TCR beta chains only, and without alpha or paired-chain data the features that could be detected were limited. Most TCR sequences were observed very rarely across donors, whereas some public TCRs were present in many individuals. In a later analysis, HLA-associated TCR beta chains were found to be more clonally expanded and to have lower generation probabilities than equally common non-associated chains. The study gave a list of some 150 TCR beta chains associated with cytomegalovirus. Because counts were too low, 15 or so rarely observed V segments, including chromosome 9 orphons, were excluded from the earlier analysis of 587 of the donors. An association between a missense DCLRE1C variant and V-gene and J-gene trimming of TCR beta chains was found in a later genetic analysis and replicated in an independent cohort. Broadly in line with IMGT annotations, most TCR beta V segments showed up in productive rearrangements about 87% or about 30% of the time in an earlier analysis of some 590 of the donors. Assigning TCR associations to individual alleles was difficult when HLA alleles, especially DR and DQ, strongly co-occurred. According to a later genetic analysis, donors in an Asian-associated ancestry cluster had fewer N-insertions in productive TCRs than the roughly 670-donor mean. In vitro tests confirmed that a few of the cytomegalovirus-associated TCR beta chains recognize cytomegalovirus antigens. Cytomegalovirus status was reported to be diagnosed by the classifier with high specificity and sensitivity in both the original and validation cohorts. A group of highly shared sequence variants was considered likely to be a technical artifact of the sequencing pipeline. A later analysis found that TCR association rates varied across HLA loci, with DRB1 alleles showing the most associated TCRs and HLA-C alleles the fewest.

This receptor was identified in a woman aged 30 to 39 in good health and CMV-seronegative. The sample taken for sequencing was PBMCs.

The nucleotide sequence reads as follows: TGTGCCAGCAGTGGATGGGGAGGGGGGGATCAGCCCCAGCATTTT. Translated, it gives CASSGWGGGDQPQHF. The rearrangement joined TRBV25-1 to TRBJ1-5, and TRBD1 may be the D gene, going by 6 matching bases. The CDR3, cysteine through phenylalanine, is 15 amino acids long. The CDR3 DNA has 45 bases and is translated from base 1. V sheds 4 bases and J sheds 5 bases, leaving 15 bases between their ends. The germline V gene encodes CDR1 MGHDK and CDR2 SYGVNS.